The next 8 T cell receptor beta chains were all read from a single sample in a study of blood T cell repertoires in COVID-19. Produced via immunoSEQ multiplex PCR; TCRdb's table is partial and in-frame only. The sample holds over 110,000 clones, approximately 88% seen once. Sequencing was done on a sample of peripheral blood. The receptor set was obtained from a woman in her 50s with acute or convalescent COVID-19.

This rearrangement joins TRBV2 to TRBJ1-2; D gene uncertain. The V end was cut by 4 bases, the J end by 8 bases, with 20 bases between. The CDR3 sequence is 15 residues long. Germline CDR1 SNHLY, CDR2 FYNNEI. CDR3 sequence (DNA): TGTGCCAGCAGTGGGGGAGGCAGACCCGACTCGGGCTACACCTTC. Its translation: CASSGGGRPDSGYTF.

The rearrangement uses TRBV5-1 and TRBJ2-7; D remains unclear. Germline loops: CDR1 SGHRS, CDR2 YFSETQ. The ends were cut back, 4 bases at V and 5 bases at J, with 7 bases in the middle. CDR3 length equals 11 residues. CDR3 nucleotides: TGCGCCAGCAGCGGGCAGCACGAGCAGTACTTC. Its translation is CASSGQHEQYF.

The chain recombines TRBV24-1 with TRBJ1-4, with D perhaps TRBD1 (6 bases). Germline V gives CDR1 KGHDR, CDR2 SFDVKD. V shed 3 bases and J shed 7 bases, with 14 bases lying between them. This CDR3 is 15 amino acids long. The DNA for the CDR3 is TGTGCCACCAGTGATCCCAGGGGTTCGGGTGAAAAACTGTTTTTT. This codes for CATSDPRGSGEKLFF.

The DNA of the CDR3 is TGTGCCAGCAGCCCCCGGACAGGGGATGCCTCTGAAGCTTTCTTT. Encoded protein: CASSPRTGDASEAFF. The V gene is TRBV7-6, the J gene TRBJ1-1; 9 bases line up with TRBD1. From germline, CDR1 is SGHVS and CDR2 FNYEAQ. The CDR3 consists of 15 residues. V lost 5 bases, J lost 6 bases, and 10 bases stayed unmatched.

The chain has TRBV19 and TRBJ1-4; D gene unclear. Germline CDR1 reads LNHDA; CDR2 reads SQIVND (reference sequence). V lost 4 bases, J lost 6 bases, and 15 bases lay in between. There are 15 residues in the CDR3. The CDR3 DNA is TGTGCCAGTAGTACTCTGGGGAGGCGGGATGAAAAACTGTTTTTT. It encodes CASSTLGRRDEKLFF.

This clone was seen a single time. The CDR3 here is CASSFRQGGEQFF. DNA of the CDR3: TGTGCCAGCAGCTTTCGACAGGGGGGTGAGCAGTTCTTC. The V and J genes are TRBV7-9 and TRBJ2-1; 9 nucleotides agree with TRBD1. CDR1 SEHNR and CDR2 FQNEAQ come from the germline V gene (reference sequence). With V trimmed by 3 bases and J by 9 bases, 3 bases remained unmatched. The CDR3 runs to 13 residues.

This chain uses TRBV5-6 with TRBJ2-5, with 11 bases that match TRBD1. CDR3 length: 13 amino acids. Germline CDR1 is SGHDT and CDR2 is YYEEEE. The trim removed 3 bases at V and 7 bases at J, leaving 2 bases unmatched. CDR3 amino acids: CASSWGTGGTQYF. The CDR3 nucleotides are TGTGCCAGCAGCTGGGGGACAGGGGGGACCCAGTACTTC. Looking up the rest from reference TRBV5-6 and TRBJ2-5 gives the full variable domain: DAGVTQSPTHLIKTRGQQVTLRCSPKSGHDTVSWYQQALGQGPQFIFQYYEEEERQRGNFPDRFSGHQFPNYSSELNVNALLLGDSALYLCASSWGTGGTQYFGPGTRLLVL.

The chain links TRBV11-2 to TRBJ2-3; a possible D gene is TRBD2 (5 bases). The germline V gene encodes CDR1 SGHAT and CDR2 FQNNGV. The CDR3 contains 16 residues. V dropped 0 bases and J dropped 3 bases, with 13 bases sitting between them. The CDR3 DNA sequence: TGTGCCAGCAGCTTAGATCGAGGGCGGGCAACAGATACGCAGTATTTT. Translation: CASSLDRGRATDTQYF.